These 10 T cell receptor beta chains originate from one sample sequenced in a study of monozygotic twins with cystic fibrosis. This table comes from immunoSEQ multiplex PCR, and its TCRdb copy is limited to in-frame clones, with some not included. The sample consists of several thousand clones, around 96% of them appearing once. The specimen was blood. The receptor set was obtained from a boy aged 2 to 10 with cystic fibrosis.

V is TRBV10-3 and J is TRBJ2-7; a weak D match, TRBD1 (6 bases). In germline, CDR1 is ENHRY, CDR2 SYGVKD. Between the trimmed V and J ends, which lost 5 bases and 5 bases, there was a span of 13 bases. The CDR3 has 13 residues. CDR3 sequence reads: CAISHRDGDEQYF. The CDR3 DNA sequence: TGTGCCATCAGTCACAGGGATGGGGACGAGCAGTACTTC.

The V and J genes are TRBV7-9 and TRBJ2-2, with D possibly matching TRBD2 (6 bases). Germline V CDR1 and CDR2: SEHNR, FQNEAQ (reference sequence). The CDR3 is 17 amino acids. V was trimmed by 1 base and J by 6 bases, leaving 18 bases between them. CDR3 in DNA: TGTGCCAGCAGCTTAGAGGGGACTTACAATTCGGCCGGGGAGCTGTTTTTT. Translating gives CASSLEGTYNSAGELFF. The entire variable domain, with the rest obtained from reference TRBV7-9 and TRBJ2-2, is as follows: DTGVSQNPRHKITKRGQNVTFRCDPISEHNRLYWYRQTLGQGPEFLTYFQNEAQLEKSRLLSDRFSAERPKGSFSTLEIQRTEQGDSAMYLCASSLEGTYNSAGELFFGEGSRLTVL.

The chain uses TRBV18 and TRBJ1-2; D is possibly TRBD1 (6 bases). The CDR3 sequence is 15 residues long. Trimming cost V 3 bases and J 4 bases, with 15 bases left between them. Germline CDR1 is KGHSH and CDR2 is LQKENI. The CDR3: CASSPMDSFRYGYTF. DNA for the CDR3: TGTGCCAGCTCACCTATGGACAGTTTCCGCTATGGCTACACCTTC.

The chain is built from TRBV19 and TRBJ2-3, with D possibly being TRBD2 (5 bases). From germline, CDR1 is LNHDA and CDR2 SQIVND (reference sequence). The CDR3 runs 16 residues. V was shortened by 1 base and J by 3 bases, with 14 bases between the two germline ends. CDR3 sequence: CASSIGAGFRTDTQYF. The CDR3 DNA reads as TGTGCCAGTAGTATAGGGGCGGGCTTTCGTACAGATACGCAGTATTTT.

This chain uses TRBV5-5 with TRBJ1-2; no reliable D call. In germline, CDR1 is SGHKS, CDR2 YYEKEE (reference sequence). This CDR3 comprises 11 residues. Trimming took 0 bases from V and 8 from J, leaving 5 bases between them. The CDR3 region is CASSLGVGYTF. The CDR3, as DNA: TGTGCCAGCAGCTTGGGTGTAGGCTACACCTTC.

This clone showed up just once. The rearrangement joins TRBV2 to TRBJ1-2; TRBD1 agrees at 7 bases. There are 15 residues in the CDR3. The ends lost 5 bases at V and 2 bases at J; junction bases unmatched: 8. Germline V gene sequence: CDR1 SNHLY, CDR2 FYNNEI. DNA of the CDR3: TGTGCCAGCAGTAGCATGCAGGGGGTAAACTATGGCTACACCTTC. Protein sequence: CASSSMQGVNYGYTF. Based on the CDR3 plus reference TRBV2 and TRBJ1-2, the full variable domain is EPEVTQTPSHQVTQMGQEVILRCVPISNHLYFYWYRQILGQKVEFLVSFYNNEISEKSEIFDDQFSVERPDGSNFTLKIRSTKLEDSAMYFCASSSMQGVNYGYTFGSGTRLTVV.

The chain recombines TRBV28 with TRBJ2-5; D gene uncertain. The V gene's germline CDR1 is MDHEN and CDR2 SYDVKM. The CDR3 runs 14 residues. Trimming removed 5 bases at V and 0 bases at J, with 10 bases between. This CDR3 reads CASSVHSNQETQYF. The CDR3 region has the DNA TGTGCCAGCAGTGTACACAGCAACCAAGAGACCCAGTACTTC.

This chain connects TRBV6-1 to TRBJ2-7; D call uncertain. In germline, CDR1 is MNHNS, CDR2 SASEGT. V lost 4 bases and J lost 9, with 10 bases in between. This CDR3 contains 11 residues. The CDR3: CASSAPAGQYV. CDR3 sequence (DNA): TGTGCCAGCAGTGCGCCCGCCGGGCAGTACGTC.

J is TRBJ1-5 and V is TRBV7-2; D possibly corresponds to TRBD1 (5 bases). Germline loops: CDR1 SGHTA, CDR2 FQGNSA. The CDR3 consists of 19 residues. Trimming removed 2 bases at V and 2 bases at J, with 22 bases between. The CDR3 here is CASSLSAGRLGIGNQPQHF. The CDR3 nucleotides are TGTGCCAGCAGCTTAAGCGCAGGGAGACTGGGGATAGGCAATCAGCCCCAGCATTTT.

A few counts support this clone. The CDR3 nucleotides read TGTGCCAGCAGCCCGCAACAGGGGGCGGGCGCTGGCTACACCTTC. Translated: CASSPQQGAGAGYTF. The chain uses TRBV7-2 and TRBJ1-2; 9 bases fit TRBD1. The trim removed 5 bases at V and 7 bases at J, leaving 11 bases unmatched. Germline V lookup: CDR1 SGHTA, CDR2 FQGNSA. The CDR3 sequence is 15 residues long.